This TCR beta chain was obtained from a study of T cells in Graves' hyperthyroidism and ophthalmopathy. Overall study findings and caveats: The model made its ophthalmopathy prediction, and onset followed a median about 5.9 months later.

This clonotype was counted ten times or more. Its antigen remains unknown. RNA transcripts gave rise to amplified TCR beta CDR3 regions. TCR CDR3 underwent first-round RT-PCR with the HTBI primer set. Each CDR3 protein gets one entry after TCRdb re-called the multiplex PCR reads with MiXCR. The data contain 500,000 to 750,000 distinct CDR3 sequences, around 42% of them singletons. The CDR3 is 16 residues long. The junction had 3 bases not matched to a gene; V was cut back by 0 bases and J by 0 bases. Germline CDR1 MGHRA, CDR2 YSYEKL. The receptor comes from a young woman with Graves' hyperthyroidism. The sequencing sample was made of peripheral blood or thyroid tissue (not recorded which). The genes are TRBV4-1 and TRBJ2-7, with TRBD2 identical over 9 bases. The CDR3 coding sequence is TGCGCCAGCAGCCAAGACCCAGCGGGAGGCTCCTACGAGCAGTACTTC. Protein sequence: CASSQDPAGGSYEQYF.